This entry lists 27 T cell receptor beta chains sequenced from one sample in a study of CD8 T cells in ankylosing spondylitis. TCRdb used MiXCR to reprocess the 5' RACE reads, holding one entry per CDR3 protein. This table holds a few hundred thousand distinct CDR3 sequences, approximately 22% found once. The source material was blood, either unsorted or a sorted T cell fraction (not recorded which). These receptors came from a male donor with ankylosing spondylitis or in good health (not recorded which).

This clonotype came up many times. The gene calls are TRBV7-9 and TRBJ2-2; D is uncertain. The CDR3 runs 12 residues. Germline V lookup: CDR1 SEHNR, CDR2 FQNEAQ (reference sequence). V dropped 1 base and J dropped 7 bases, with 4 bases sitting between them. The CDR3 region is CASSLGVGELFF. The CDR3 DNA sequence: TGTGCCAGCAGCTTAGGTGTCGGGGAGCTGTTTTTT.

This clonotype has only a few counts. The gene calls are TRBV4-2 and TRBJ2-3; D may correspond to TRBD1 or TRBD2 (5 bases each). This CDR3 region has 15 residues. The germline V gene has CDR1 LGHNA and CDR2 YNFKEQ. Trimming pared 3 bases from V and 0 bases from J, leaving 10 bases between. CDR3 loop: CASSHPGASTDTQYF. CDR3 sequence (DNA): TGTGCCAGCAGCCATCCCGGGGCTAGCACAGATACGCAGTATTTT.

The chain recombines TRBV20-1 with TRBJ2-1; 8 bases align to TRBD2. From germline, CDR1 is DFQATT and CDR2 SNEGSKA (reference sequence). Trimming cost V 0 bases and J 0 bases; bases outside gene matches: 4. CDR3 length: 16 amino acids. The CDR3 DNA follows: TGCAGTGCTAGAGATCGGGGGGGGCGCTCCTACAATGAGCAGTTCTTC. It codes for CSARDRGGRSYNEQFF.

This clonotype has ten or more counts. The chain employs TRBV12-5 and TRBJ1-1; D perhaps matches TRBD1 (6 bases). V lost 3 bases to trimming and J lost 4 bases, with 9 bases between them. The germline V gene has CDR1 LGHNT and CDR2 FRNRAP. The CDR3 totals 13 residues. CDR3 coding DNA: TGTGCTAGTGGTTTTCCGGGGGCCACTGAAGCTTTCTTT. Protein sequence: CASGFPGATEAFF.

The V gene is TRBV29-1, the J gene TRBJ2-2; 11 bases fit TRBD2. The CDR3 consists of 15 residues. The junction had 8 bases not matched to a gene; V was cut back by 6 bases and J by 5 bases. The germline CDR1 and CDR2 sequences are SQVTM and ANQGSEA. CDR3 coding DNA: TGCAGCGTCGTACTAGCGGGGGCGGAGACCGGGGAGCTGTTTTTT. The encoded protein is CSVVLAGAETGELFF.

This clonotype was observed a single time. The chain has TRBV2 and TRBJ1-4; TRBD1 matches 7 bases. The V gene end was trimmed by 4 bases and the J gene end by 7 bases; junction bases not matched to a gene: 9. The CDR3 is 15 residues long. Looked up from germline, CDR1 is SNHLY and CDR2 is FYNNEI. CDR3 region: CASSVRGTVGEKLFF. CDR3 nucleotides: TGTGCCAGCAGTGTTCGCGGGACAGTTGGTGAAAAACTGTTTTTT.

The chain uses TRBV6-2 or TRBV6-3 and TRBJ2-7, with 8 bases aligning to TRBD1. Germline CDR1 is MNHEY and CDR2 is SVGEGT. The CDR3 covers 17 residues. V was clipped by 5 bases and J by 3 bases; unmatched bases: 15. CDR3 sequence: CASSPPAGTGRLYEQYF. In nucleotides, the CDR3 is TGTGCCAGCAGTCCCCCGGCCGGGACAGGAAGACTCTACGAGCAGTACTTC.

This clonotype was observed a few times. The germline gene is not matched at one end of the junction; a read error may be the cause. V gene TRBV11-2 combines with J gene TRBJ2-1, with a tentative D call TRBD2 (5 bases). CDR1 is SGHAT and CDR2 is FQNNGV in the germline V gene. The CDR3 length is 11 residues. The CDR3 DNA reads as TGTGCCAGCAGCTTATTGGCGGGCCTTATCTTC. Its protein is CASSLLAGLIF.

The V call is TRBV10-2, the J call TRBJ2-5; 9 bases fit TRBD1. CDR1 and CDR2 from the germline V gene are WSHSY and SAAADI. With V trimmed by 5 bases and J by 2 bases, 6 bases remained unmatched. This CDR3 has 15 amino acids. CDR3 DNA sequence: TGCGCCAGCAGTACCACTGACAGGGGGCAAGAGACCCAGTACTTC. Translating gives CASSTTDRGQETQYF.

V usage is TRBV15 and J usage is TRBJ1-4; tentatively, D is TRBD1 (6 bases). The germline CDR1 and CDR2 sequences are LNHNV and YYDKDF (reference sequence). V was pared by 0 bases and J by 3 bases, with 8 bases between. The CDR3 loop spans 15 amino acids. CDR3 bases: TGTGCCACCAGCAGAGACCGGGGGCCTAATGAAAAACTGTTTTTT. Translating it yields CATSRDRGPNEKLFF.

This clonotype was counted only a few times. This rearrangement joins TRBV2 to TRBJ2-3, with D perhaps being TRBD1 or TRBD2 (5 bases each). The length of the CDR3 is 16 residues. Germline lookup yields CDR1 SNHLY and CDR2 FYNNEI. The V end was cut by 1 base, the J end by 2 bases, with 13 bases between. The chain's CDR3 is CASSEGQGPNTDTQYF. DNA for the CDR3: TGTGCCAGCAGTGAAGGGCAGGGACCAAACACAGATACGCAGTATTTT.

The rearrangement joins TRBV2 to TRBJ2-7; D is unresolved. Trimming removed 6 bases from V and 3 bases from J, with 18 bases in between. This CDR3 region has 15 residues. Germline-derived CDR1 and CDR2 are SNHLY and FYNNEI. The CDR3 DNA reads as TGTGCCAGCAGCCAAAATTTGGGTGGGCGCTACGAGCAGTACTTC. Amino acids: CASSQNLGGRYEQYF.

J is TRBJ2-2 and V is TRBV10-1; 8 bases match TRBD1. The CDR3 contains 17 residues. The J segment lost 1 base and the V segment lost 4 bases, leaving 8 bases of the junction unmatched. CDR1 and CDR2 from the germline V gene are WNHNN and SYGVQD (reference sequence). CDR3 protein: CASSGWIGTGNTGELFF. CDR3 sequence (DNA): TGCGCCAGCAGTGGTTGGATTGGGACAGGGAACACCGGGGAGCTGTTTTTT.

V gene TRBV12-3 or TRBV12-4 combines with J gene TRBJ1-1; D remains unclear. With 4 bases removed from V and 1 base from J, the gap between germline ends came to 10 bases. The CDR3 has 14 amino acids. The CDR3 region is CASSWAGKNTEAFF. CDR3 nucleotide sequence: TGTGCCAGCAGTTGGGCGGGGAAGAACACTGAAGCTTTCTTT.

The chain couples TRBV5-1 to TRBJ2-7; 7 bases fit TRBD2. Germline values: CDR1 SGHRS, CDR2 YFSETQ. The V segment lost 0 bases and the J segment 0 bases; nucleotides outside the gene matches: 18. This CDR3 has 20 residues. The chain's CDR3 is CASSLGDYGLLALNSYEQYF. CDR3 nucleotides: TGCGCCAGCAGCTTGGGGGACTATGGGCTGCTAGCCTTAAACTCCTACGAGCAGTACTTC. The complete variable domain, with remaining parts taken from reference TRBV5-1 and TRBJ2-7, reads KAGVTQTPRYLIKTRGQQVTLSCSPISGHRSVSWYQQTPGQGLQFLFEYFSETQRNKGNFPGRFSGRQFSNSRSEMNVSTLELGDSALYLCASSLGDYGLLALNSYEQYFGPGTRLTVT.

This clonotype appeared a few times. CDR3 residues: CSVERRGARTDTQYF. Written as DNA, the CDR3 is TGCAGCGTTGAACGCCGGGGGGCGCGCACAGATACGCAGTATTTT. The genes are TRBV29-1 and TRBJ2-3, with a tentative D call TRBD2 (7 bases). The germline gives CDR1 SQVTM, CDR2 ANQGSEA. The CDR3 extends over 15 amino acids. The germline V and J ends were trimmed by 2 bases and 1 base, with 13 bases remaining between them.

A few counts support this clonotype. The V call is TRBV20-1, the J call TRBJ1-1; D not certain. CDR1 and CDR2 (germline): DFQATT, SNEGSKA (reference sequence). The CDR3 runs 12 residues. V was cut by 6 bases and J by 3 bases, with 11 bases left in between. The CDR3, as DNA: TGCAGTGCCGCGTGGGGAGACACTGAAGCTTTCTTT. Protein sequence: CSAAWGDTEAFF.

This clonotype was observed a handful of times. CDR3: CASSEGRGNEQFF. The CDR3 DNA sequence: TGTGCCAGCAGTGAAGGTAGGGGCAATGAGCAGTTCTTC. The J gene is TRBJ2-1, the V gene TRBV2, with TRBD1 as a possible D gene (5 bases). Trimming removed 1 base at V and 6 bases at J, with 7 bases between. The CDR3 loop spans 13 amino acids. Germline V gene lookup returns CDR1 SNHLY and CDR2 FYNNEI. The full variable domain, completed using reference TRBV2 and TRBJ2-1, is EPEVTQTPSHQVTQMGQEVILRCVPISNHLYFYWYRQILGQKVEFLVSFYNNEISEKSEIFDDQFSVERPDGSNFTLKIRSTKLEDSAMYFCASSEGRGNEQFFGPGTRLTVL.

The V call is TRBV4-2, the J call TRBJ2-2, with TRBD1 matching over 8 bases. The germline gives CDR1 LGHNA, CDR2 YNFKEQ. The CDR3 loop spans 15 amino acids. The J segment lost 8 bases and the V segment lost 1 base, leaving 6 bases of the junction unmatched. As DNA, the CDR3 is TGTGCCAGCAGCCAAGTGGACAGGGAACGTGGGGAGCTGTTTTTT. Amino acid sequence: CASSQVDRERGELFF.

This clonotype was seen ten or more times. V gene TRBV28 combines with J gene TRBJ1-6; no clear D gene. Trimming pared 3 bases from V and 10 bases from J, leaving 13 bases between. The CDR3 totals 14 residues. CDR1 is MDHEN, CDR2 SYDVKM, per germline. The CDR3, as DNA: TGTGCCAGCAGTTTGGGTAACACGGGATCACCCCTCCACTTT. Residues: CASSLGNTGSPLHF.

This clonotype occurred a few times. The V gene is TRBV7-9, the J gene TRBJ2-7, with D perhaps given as TRBD1 or TRBD2 (5 bases each). V was trimmed by 6 bases and J by 4 bases, leaving 19 bases between them. The CDR3 extends over 15 amino acids. Germline V gene lookup returns CDR1 SEHNR and CDR2 FQNEAQ (reference sequence). The CDR3 sequence: CASSSIFPGRYEQYF. In DNA form, the CDR3 reads TGTGCCAGCAGTTCTATTTTTCCGGGGCGATACGAGCAGTACTTC.

This clonotype was detected only a few times. The chain employs TRBV20-1 and TRBJ1-1, with a possible D match to TRBD1 (6 bases). Germline V gene data show CDR1 as DFQATT and CDR2 as SNEGSKA (reference sequence). Trimming cost V 0 bases and J 4 bases, with 15 bases left between them. The CDR3 is 15 amino acids. CDR3 loop: CSARDLRGAVTEAFF. In DNA, the CDR3 is TGCAGTGCTAGAGATCTCCGGGGGGCGGTCACTGAAGCTTTCTTT.

This chain links TRBV9 with TRBJ2-3; 8 bases match TRBD1. The trim removed 6 bases at V and 6 bases at J, leaving 6 bases unmatched. Germline V gene lookup returns CDR1 SGDLS and CDR2 YYNGEE. The CDR3 has 13 amino acids. As DNA, the CDR3 is TGTGCCAGCACCGGACAGGGTTGGGATACGCAGTATTTT. Translating gives CASTGQGWDTQYF.

This clonotype has a handful of counts. The chain combines TRBV5-6 with TRBJ2-7, with a weak D call TRBD1 (6 bases). This CDR3 is 14 amino acids long. Trimming left V 5 bases short and J 1 base short, with 13 bases between. Germline V gene sequence: CDR1 SGHDT, CDR2 YYEEEE. As DNA, the CDR3 is TGTGCCAGCAGATACAGGGTGAGTTCCTACGAGCAGTACTTC. It translates to CASRYRVSSYEQYF.

The chain has TRBV20-1 and TRBJ2-5; D perhaps matches TRBD1 (5 bases). Per germline, CDR1 DFQATT and CDR2 SNEGSKA (reference sequence). The CDR3 is 15 residues long. Trimming pared 7 bases from V and 4 bases from J, leaving 22 bases between. The CDR3 bases are TGCAGTGTAAGGGGATGGATACGCCAGGCAGAGACCCAGTACTTC. It translates to CSVRGWIRQAETQYF.

This clonotype has just a few counts. The chain has TRBV30 and TRBJ1-2; D gene unclear. Germline CDR1 and CDR2: GTSNPN and SVGIG (reference sequence). V was clipped by 0 bases and J by 4 bases, with 15 bases between them. CDR3 size: 15 residues. CDR3 amino acids: CAWSVTGDLGYGYTF. For the CDR3, the DNA is TGTGCCTGGAGTGTAACTGGGGATCTTGGCTATGGCTACACCTTC.

The chain joins TRBV28 to TRBJ2-1, with D tentatively TRBD1 (5 bases). CDR1 and CDR2 from the germline V gene are MDHEN and SYDVKM. Trimming took off 4 bases at V and 9 bases at J, with 16 bases between the two ends. The CDR3 runs 14 residues. CDR3: CASSSLDGRGEQFF. The CDR3 nucleotides are TGTGCCAGCAGTTCTTTGGACGGAAGGGGTGAGCAGTTCTTC.